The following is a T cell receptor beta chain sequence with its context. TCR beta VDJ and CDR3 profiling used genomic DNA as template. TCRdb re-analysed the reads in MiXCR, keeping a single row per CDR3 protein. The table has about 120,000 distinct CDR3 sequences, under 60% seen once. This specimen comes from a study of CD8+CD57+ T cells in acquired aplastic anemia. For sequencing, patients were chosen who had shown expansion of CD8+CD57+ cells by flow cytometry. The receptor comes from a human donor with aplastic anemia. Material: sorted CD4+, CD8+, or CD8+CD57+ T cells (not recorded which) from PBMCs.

In DNA form, the CDR3 reads TGCGCCAGCAGTGGGACTAGCGTAGAGACCCAGTACTTC. It encodes CASSGTSVETQYF. V usage is TRBV10-2 and J usage is TRBJ2-5; 9 bases are shared with TRBD2. The CDR3 totals 13 residues. V lost 4 bases, J lost 4 bases, and 1 base stayed unmatched. Germline V gene sequence: CDR1 WSHSY, CDR2 SAAADI.